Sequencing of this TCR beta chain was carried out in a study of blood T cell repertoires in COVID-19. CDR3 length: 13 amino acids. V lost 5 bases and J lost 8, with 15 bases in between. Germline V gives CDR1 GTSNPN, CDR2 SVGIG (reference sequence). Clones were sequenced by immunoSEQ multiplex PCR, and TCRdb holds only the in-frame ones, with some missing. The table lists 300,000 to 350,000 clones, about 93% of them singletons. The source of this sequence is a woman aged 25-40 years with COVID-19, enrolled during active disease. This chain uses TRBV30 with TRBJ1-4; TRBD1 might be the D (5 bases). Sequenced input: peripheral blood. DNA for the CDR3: TGTGCCTGGCTTCCAGGGAGGTGGGAAAAACTGTTTTTT. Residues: CAWLPGRWEKLFF.